This T cell receptor beta chain derives from a study of regulatory T cells in long-lasting Graves disease. Time point reported: newly diagnosed GD, antithyroid drugs for less than 3 months. There was RNA extracted from PBMCs, and the TCR library was made from it. The CDR3 length is 16 residues. Trimming at V came to 1 base and at J to 4 bases, leaving 8 bases not matched to a gene. CDR1 and CDR2 from the germline V gene are GTSNPN and SVGIG (reference sequence). Combining iRepertoire HTBI primers with Arm-PCR of CDR3 regions, the authors built TCR beta libraries. Using its own MiXCR run on the multiplex PCR reads, TCRdb lists one record per CDR3 protein. The sample holds under 800,000 distinct CDR3 sequences, roughly 15% seen once. These data also featured in a second study, about T cells in Graves' hyperthyroidism and ophthalmopathy.

The receptor's source is a woman aged 25 to 39 with Graves disease. The chain combines TRBV30 with TRBJ2-1; 9 bases align to TRBD1. The material was peripheral blood mononuclear cells (PBMCs), obtained at new diagnosis, from a patient treated with antithyroid drugs. The CDR3 reads CAWSGIPGQGYNEQFF. The CDR3 coding sequence is TGTGCCTGGAGTGGTATCCCAGGACAGGGGTACAATGAGCAGTTCTTC.